These T cell receptor beta chains were read from a single sample in a study of T cell responses to AZD1222 COVID-19 vaccine. Some clones are missing from TCRdb's copy, which holds only in-frame ones; the method was immunoSEQ multiplex PCR. The sample has about 42,000 clones; about 87% are singletons. The material sequenced was peripheral blood, taken 28 days after the second AZD1222 dose. Source of these receptors: an adult who received the AZD1222 COVID-19 vaccine. The CDR3 runs from the conserved cysteine through the conserved F or W. A D gene is named only where the DNA matches it firmly.

j_call d_call v_call cdr3_aa cdr3_nt
TRBJ2-3 . TRBV25-1 CASSSGVAGETDTQYF TGTGCCAGCAGTTCAGGGGTGGCAGGAGAAACAGATACGCAGTATTTT
TRBJ2-5 . TRBV3-1/TRBV3-2 CASSQEWGETQYF TGTGCCAGCAGCCAAGAGTGGGGGGAGACCCAGTACTTC
TRBJ2-7 . TRBV6-2/TRBV6-3 CASSGDIGEQYF TGTGCCAGCAGTGGGGACATCGGGGAGCAGTACTTC
TRBJ2-3 . TRBV7-2 CASSLAPRRGTDTQYF TGTGCCAGCAGCTTAGCGCCTCGGAGGGGCACAGATACGCAGTATTTT
TRBJ2-2 . TRBV19 CASSPQAGGLVIGELFF TGTGCCAGTAGTCCCCAGGCAGGGGGGCTGGTAATCGGGGAGCTGTTTTTT
TRBJ2-5 . TRBV5-4 CASSLEIQETQYF TGTGCCAGCAGCTTGGAAATCCAAGAGACCCAGTACTTC
TRBJ1-2 . TRBV7-2 CASSLEQAVNYGYTF TGTGCCAGCAGCTTAGAACAGGCCGTAAACTATGGCTACACCTTC
TRBJ2-2 . TRBV24-1 CATSDPEGGTGELFF TGTGCCACCAGTGACCCTGAAGGGGGCACCGGGGAGCTGTTTTTT
TRBJ2-7 TRBD1 TRBV27 CASSFSNPGQRLYEQYF TGTGCCAGCAGTTTCTCAAACCCGGGACAGAGACTCTACGAGCAGTACTTC
TRBJ1-6 . TRBV6-4 CASRRAIGTNSPLHF TGTGCCAGCAGACGGGCCATCGGGACTAATTCACCCCTCCACTTT